This TCR beta chain is drawn from a study of shared clonotypes between healthy human individuals. Findings and caveats of the study: Donor scarcity curtailed the genetic and exposure-history diversity represented herein.

The CDR3 spans 15 residues. J was trimmed by 2 bases and V by 0 bases; bases with no gene match: 1. CDR1 and CDR2 (germline): MDHEN, SYDVKM. This table comes from immunoSEQ multiplex PCR, and its TCRdb copy is limited to in-frame clones, with some not included. Of roughly 1.4 million clones detected, 97% to 99% appear once; the ten largest clones hold approximately 0.4%. In regard to this clone: Its matching antigen is unknown.

This receptor was obtained from a man aged 25-45 years in good health. Material: naive CD4+ T cells sorted from blood. Described subset: CD45RA+ positively selected. The V call is TRBV28, the J call TRBJ1-1, with 9 bases that match TRBD1. CDR3 sequence reads: CASSLWGQGNTEAFF. The CDR3 DNA sequence: TGTGCCAGCAGTTTATGGGGACAGGGTAACACTGAAGCTTTCTTT.